The rows below give T cell receptor beta chains drawn from one sample of a study of blood T cell repertoires in COVID-19. TCRdb's copy holds only in-frame clones and misses some; the assay was immunoSEQ multiplex PCR. The sample consists of about 280,000 clones, 85% of them appearing once. The sample comprised PBMCs or T cells enriched from blood (not recorded which). The receptor source for this set is a woman between 50 and 59 years old who had recovered from COVID-19. The conserved cysteine and the conserved F or W are not part of the CDR3 here. The order of the fields is V gene, CDR3 protein.

v_call: TRBV5-4; cdr3_aa: ASSPYLAGGLVSYEQY
v_call: TRBV9; cdr3_aa: ASSSRGASNQPQH
v_call: TRBV6-5; cdr3_aa: ASRPPGQGNVKLF
v_call: TRBV6-5; cdr3_aa: ATAIAGRQANEQF
v_call: TRBV12-3/TRBV12-4; cdr3_aa: ASSFGTDNEQF
v_call: TRBV12-3/TRBV12-4; cdr3_aa: ASRQTNYEQY
v_call: TRBV19; cdr3_aa: ASSIAEGNQPQH
v_call: TRBV28; cdr3_aa: ASSPGQGGFIQPQH
v_call: TRBV12-3/TRBV12-4; cdr3_aa: ASSLQGRETQY
v_call: TRBV19; cdr3_aa: ASSQGRVYGYT
v_call: TRBV5-1; cdr3_aa: ASSPDILYTTGNTIY
v_call: TRBV24-1; cdr3_aa: ATSTGGEETQY
v_call: TRBV5-1; cdr3_aa: ASSLEHYEQY
v_call: TRBV6-2/TRBV6-3; cdr3_aa: ASSSAALVYEQY
v_call: TRBV27; cdr3_aa: ASSPNRGYEQY
v_call: TRBV10-2; cdr3_aa: ASSAGGSSGYT
v_call: TRBV19; cdr3_aa: ASSTNRSPSSYEQY
v_call: TRBV4-2; cdr3_aa: ASSQTSLGGEYEQY
v_call: TRBV29-1; cdr3_aa: SVIGNEQF
v_call: TRBV3-1/TRBV3-2; cdr3_aa: ASSQVQGAGELF
v_call: TRBV30; cdr3_aa: AWSLGVSGANVLT
v_call: TRBV27; cdr3_aa: ASSSKLQRGYEQY
v_call: TRBV27; cdr3_aa: ASMSFGFGARTEAF
v_call: TRBV15; cdr3_aa: ATSREREENGYT
v_call: TRBV15; cdr3_aa: AVTDRVDHEQY
v_call: TRBV6-2/TRBV6-3; cdr3_aa: ASSFPYSNQPQH
v_call: TRBV28; cdr3_aa: ASSLGGQVVSGNTIY
v_call: TRBV14; cdr3_aa: ASSPLGGEESPLH
v_call: TRBV19; cdr3_aa: ASSIIPGELF
v_call: TRBV5-1; cdr3_aa: ASSLGQGTGELF
v_call: TRBV19; cdr3_aa: ASRDRQEIENSPLH
v_call: TRBV7-9; cdr3_aa: ASSLGIQETQY
v_call: TRBV4-3; cdr3_aa: ASSQDQGQETDTQY
v_call: TRBV7-2; cdr3_aa: ASSLGLQGPYEQY
v_call: TRBV19; cdr3_aa: ASSIDWTRSYEQY
v_call: TRBV25-1; cdr3_aa: ASSDRDRSSGANVLT
v_call: TRBV5-6; cdr3_aa: ASSWDSNTEAF
v_call: TRBV2; cdr3_aa: ASSVGRGGEQF
v_call: TRBV29-1; cdr3_aa: SVEVYEQF
v_call: TRBV7-2; cdr3_aa: ASSPGTGHHEQY
v_call: TRBV7-2; cdr3_aa: ASSSQETQY
v_call: TRBV10-3; cdr3_aa: AIRANTDTQY
v_call: TRBV6-5; cdr3_aa: ASSTRTGGGEQY
v_call: TRBV4-2; cdr3_aa: ASSQDNSGQPQH
v_call: TRBV6-2/TRBV6-3; cdr3_aa: ASSTPRKSPEGNQPQH
v_call: TRBV9; cdr3_aa: ASSPGGDDGYT
v_call: TRBV9; cdr3_aa: ASSVSAGSPSQF
v_call: TRBV3-1/TRBV3-2; cdr3_aa: ASSPSKGDQETQY
v_call: TRBV28; cdr3_aa: ASKQYLSEQY
v_call: TRBV9; cdr3_aa: ASSVAGTGMTYEQY